The clone carrying this T cell receptor (beta chain) was recorded at least ten times. Its antigen is unidentified. These data come from a study of T-cell memory formation after mild COVID-19. Sample barcodes and UMIs were carried by the TCR alpha and TCR beta cDNA libraries that 5'RACE generated with constant-segment primers. TCRdb re-derived calls from the 5' RACE reads in MiXCR, one entry per CDR3 protein. The sample yields tens of thousands of distinct CDR3 sequences, approximately 12% seen once. The CDR3 has 18 residues. V shed 2 bases and J 0 bases; nucleotides not matched to a gene: 8. CDR1 SGHTA and CDR2 FQGNSA come from the germline V gene. General study results and limits: The appearance of some responding clones in pre-infection memory suggested that cross-reactive memory joined. Day 15 to 85 contracting clones showed balanced CD4/CD8; later expanders leaned CD4+.

The rearrangement uses TRBV7-2 and TRBJ2-5, with 11 bases aligning to TRBD2. Specimen: PBMCs or a T cell subset sorted from them (not recorded which). The clonotype was recovered from an adult woman who had mild COVID-19 (a few samples of this study predate the infection). Cell type and time point are not known. Here the CDR3 DNA reads TGTGCCAGCAGCTTAAGCCTAGCGGGGGGCCTGTACCAAGAGACCCAGTACTTC. Translation gives CASSLSLAGGLYQETQYF.